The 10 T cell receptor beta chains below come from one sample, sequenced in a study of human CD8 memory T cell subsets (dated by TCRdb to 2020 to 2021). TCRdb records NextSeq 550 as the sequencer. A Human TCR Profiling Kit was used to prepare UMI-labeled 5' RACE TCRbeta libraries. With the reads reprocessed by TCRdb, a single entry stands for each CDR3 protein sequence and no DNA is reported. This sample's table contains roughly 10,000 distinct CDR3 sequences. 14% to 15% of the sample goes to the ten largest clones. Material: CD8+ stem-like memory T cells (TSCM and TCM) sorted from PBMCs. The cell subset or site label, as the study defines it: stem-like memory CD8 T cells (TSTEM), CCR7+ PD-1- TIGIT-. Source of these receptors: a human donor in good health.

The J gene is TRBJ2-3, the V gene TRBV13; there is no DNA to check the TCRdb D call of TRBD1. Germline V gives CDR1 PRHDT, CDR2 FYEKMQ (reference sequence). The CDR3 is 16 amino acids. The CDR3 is CASSRMADSQLDTQYF.

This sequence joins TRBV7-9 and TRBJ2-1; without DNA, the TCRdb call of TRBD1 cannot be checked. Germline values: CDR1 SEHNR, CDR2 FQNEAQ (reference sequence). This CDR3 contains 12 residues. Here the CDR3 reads CASSLGHYEQFF.

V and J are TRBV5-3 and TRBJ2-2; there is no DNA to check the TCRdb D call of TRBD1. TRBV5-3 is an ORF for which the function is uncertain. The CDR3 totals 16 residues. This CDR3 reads CARSRDRGNSAGELFF.

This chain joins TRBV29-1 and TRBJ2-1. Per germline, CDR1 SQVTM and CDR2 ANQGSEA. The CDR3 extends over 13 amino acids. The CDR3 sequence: CSVRQSSYNEQFF.

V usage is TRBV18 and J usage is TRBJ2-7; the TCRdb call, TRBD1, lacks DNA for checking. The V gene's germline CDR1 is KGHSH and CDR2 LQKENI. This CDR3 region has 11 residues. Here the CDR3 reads CASSGGDEQYF.

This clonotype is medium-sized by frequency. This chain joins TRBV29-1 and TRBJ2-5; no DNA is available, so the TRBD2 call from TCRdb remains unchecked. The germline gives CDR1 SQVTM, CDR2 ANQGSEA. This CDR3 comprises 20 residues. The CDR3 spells CSVEEILAGGPGRHQETQYF.

The CDR3 region is CASAGTSGTDTQYF. The gene calls are TRBV10-2 and TRBJ2-3; the TRBD2 assignment by TCRdb is unverifiable without DNA. Germline-derived CDR1 and CDR2 are WSHSY and SAAADI. This CDR3 contains 14 residues.

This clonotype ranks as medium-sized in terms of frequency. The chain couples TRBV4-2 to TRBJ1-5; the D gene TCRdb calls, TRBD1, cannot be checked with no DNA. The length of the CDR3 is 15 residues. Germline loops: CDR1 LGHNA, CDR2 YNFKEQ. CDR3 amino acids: CASSQERGSNQPQHF.

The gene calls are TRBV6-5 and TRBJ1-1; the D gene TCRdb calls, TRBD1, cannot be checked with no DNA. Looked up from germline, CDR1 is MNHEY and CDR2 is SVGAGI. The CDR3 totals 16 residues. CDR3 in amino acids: CASSSGQGGALTEAFF.

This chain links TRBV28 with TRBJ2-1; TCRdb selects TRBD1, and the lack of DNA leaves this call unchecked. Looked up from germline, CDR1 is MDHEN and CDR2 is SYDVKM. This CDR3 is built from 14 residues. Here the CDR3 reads CASQTIPAGNEQFF.